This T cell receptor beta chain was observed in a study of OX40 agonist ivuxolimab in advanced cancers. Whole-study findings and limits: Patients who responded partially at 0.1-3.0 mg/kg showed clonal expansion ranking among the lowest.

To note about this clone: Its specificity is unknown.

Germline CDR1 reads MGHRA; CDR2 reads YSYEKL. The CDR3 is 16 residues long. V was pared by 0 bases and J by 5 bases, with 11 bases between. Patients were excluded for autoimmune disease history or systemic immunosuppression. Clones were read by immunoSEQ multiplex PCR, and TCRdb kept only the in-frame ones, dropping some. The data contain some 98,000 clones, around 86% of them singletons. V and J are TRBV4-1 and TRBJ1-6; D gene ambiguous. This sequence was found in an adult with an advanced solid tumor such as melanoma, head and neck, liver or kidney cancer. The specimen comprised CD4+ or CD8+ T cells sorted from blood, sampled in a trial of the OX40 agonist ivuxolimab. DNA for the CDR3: TGCGCCAGCAGCCAAGAATTTAGGGTTCATAATTCACCCCTCCACTTT. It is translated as CASSQEFRVHNSPLHF.